The 21 T cell receptor beta chains presented below share a single source sample, sequenced in a study of cytomegalovirus exposure and HLA in healthy donors. A multiplex PCR was run with 60 Vbeta primers and 13 Jbeta primers. Clones were sequenced by immunoSEQ multiplex PCR, and TCRdb holds only the in-frame ones, with some missing. The profile shows fewer than 150,000 clones, 76% of them singletons. Source material: PBMCs. These receptors were obtained from a man between 18 and 29 years old in good health and CMV-seronegative.

This clone was observed once. The chain is built from TRBV6-5 and TRBJ1-5, with TRBD1 matching over 9 bases. With 6 bases clipped from V and 4 bases from J, the junction kept 7 bases outside the gene matches. The CDR3 loop spans 15 amino acids. From germline, CDR1 is MNHEY and CDR2 SVGAGI. CDR3 sequence reads: CASSHGQGRNQPQHF. For the CDR3, the DNA is TGTGCCAGCAGCCACGGACAGGGGAGGAATCAGCCCCAGCATTTT.

This rearrangement joins TRBV7-2 to TRBJ2-7, with D maybe TRBD1 (6 bases). Germline V gene lookup returns CDR1 SGHTA and CDR2 FQGNSA. The CDR3 totals 14 residues. V lost 4 bases and J lost 6, with 16 bases in between. The CDR3 loop reads CASSSWGQDSEQYF. The CDR3 DNA sequence: TGTGCCAGCAGCTCCTGGGGGCAGGATAGCGAGCAGTACTTC. Complete variable domain (other parts from reference TRBV7-2 and TRBJ2-7): GAGVSQSPSNKVTEKGKDVELRCDPISGHTALYWYRQSLGQGLEFLIYFQGNSAPDKSGLPSDRFSAERTGGSVSTLTIQRTQQEDSAVYLCASSSWGQDSEQYFGPGTRLTVT.

CDR3 DNA sequence: TGTGCCTGGAGTCCTCTCGGTGAGCAGTTCTTC. This gives the protein CAWSPLGEQFF. V is TRBV30 and J is TRBJ2-1; unclear D gene. The CDR3 is 11 amino acids. V lost 2 bases and J 9 bases, leaving 8 bases between the germline ends. From germline, CDR1 is GTSNPN and CDR2 SVGIG (reference sequence).

The rearrangement links TRBV7-2 to TRBJ1-2; 7 nucleotides align to TRBD1. From germline, CDR1 is SGHTA and CDR2 FQGNSA. The CDR3 sequence is 12 residues long. V shed 5 bases and J 8 bases; nucleotides not matched to a gene: 5. In nucleotides, the CDR3 is TGTGCCAGCAGCCATCTCAGGGGGGGCTACACCTTC. Translated: CASSHLRGGYTF. The entire variable domain, with the rest obtained from reference TRBV7-2 and TRBJ1-2, is as follows: GAGVSQSPSNKVTEKGKDVELRCDPISGHTALYWYRQSLGQGLEFLIYFQGNSAPDKSGLPSDRFSAERTGGSVSTLTIQRTQQEDSAVYLCASSHLRGGYTFGSGTRLTVV.

This rearrangement joins TRBV6-6 to TRBJ2-5, with 12 positions matching TRBD2. This CDR3 is 15 amino acids long. CDR1 is MNHNY, CDR2 SVGAGI, per germline (reference sequence). Trimming cost V 6 bases and J 1 base; bases outside gene matches: 3. The CDR3 loop reads CASRGGLAGQETQYF. The CDR3 DNA follows: TGTGCCAGCAGGGGGGGACTAGCGGGCCAAGAGACCCAGTACTTC.

This clone has a single count. V is TRBV19 and J is TRBJ1-3; no clear D gene. Germline-derived CDR1 and CDR2 are LNHDA and SQIVND (reference sequence). This CDR3 is 16 amino acids long. V lost 1 base to trimming and J lost 0 bases, with 10 bases between them. Here the CDR3 reads CASSIATRSSGNTIYF. The CDR3 DNA sequence: TGTGCCAGTAGTATAGCGACCCGGAGCTCTGGAAACACCATATATTTT.

This chain uses TRBV5-6 with TRBJ2-1; the match to TRBD2 covers 13 bases. This CDR3 comprises 15 residues. The J segment lost 8 bases and the V segment lost 1 base, leaving 3 bases of the junction unmatched. Germline V gene sequence: CDR1 SGHDT, CDR2 YYEEEE. The CDR3, as DNA: TGTGCCAGCAGCTTGACTAGCGGGAGGGGCGATGAGCAGTTCTTC. The encoded protein is CASSLTSGRGDEQFF.

The rearrangement uses TRBV30 and TRBJ2-3; 8 nucleotides agree with TRBD1. J lost 2 bases, V lost 0 bases, and 7 bases had no gene match. The CDR3 runs to 16 residues. The germline V gene has CDR1 GTSNPN and CDR2 SVGIG (reference sequence). The CDR3 sequence is CAWSVIATGATDTQYF. DNA for the CDR3: TGTGCCTGGAGTGTTATTGCGACAGGGGCCACAGATACGCAGTATTTT.

The chain joins TRBV2 to TRBJ2-5, with TRBD1 as a possible D gene (6 bases). The DNA matches TRBJ2-7 better at its end, which makes the J call doubtful. Germline V lookup: CDR1 SNHLY, CDR2 FYNNEI. The CDR3 loop spans 14 amino acids. The CDR3 DNA follows: TGTGCCAGCAGTGAGGGGACACCGTACTACGAGCAGTACTTC. Protein: CASSEGTPYYEQYF.

The genes are TRBV6-5 and TRBJ1-1; the match to TRBD1 covers 8 bases. The CDR3 covers 13 residues. Germline CDR1 reads MNHEY; CDR2 reads SVGAGI. With V trimmed by 6 bases and J by 4 bases, 4 bases remained unmatched. This CDR3 is CASRLTGVTEAFF. The CDR3, as DNA: TGTGCCAGCAGACTGACAGGGGTCACTGAAGCTTTCTTT.

V usage is TRBV9 and J usage is TRBJ2-2, with D perhaps matching TRBD1 (6 bases). Germline V gives CDR1 SGDLS, CDR2 YYNGEE. The CDR3 sequence is 15 residues long. With 5 bases removed from V and 0 bases from J, the gap between germline ends came to 11 bases. In DNA, the CDR3 is TGTGCCAGCAGTACCGGGACAACGAACACCGGGGAGCTGTTTTTT. Translated: CASSTGTTNTGELFF.

This chain uses TRBV28 with TRBJ2-2; 11 nucleotides line up with TRBD2. The CDR3 runs to 21 residues. Trimming cost V 4 bases and J 2 bases; bases outside gene matches: 18. Germline V gene data show CDR1 as MDHEN and CDR2 as SYDVKM. The CDR3 here is CASSYALTTSGRRGNTGELFF. As DNA, the CDR3 is TGTGCCAGCAGTTACGCACTGACAACTAGCGGGAGAAGGGGAAACACCGGGGAGCTGTTTTTT.

This clone was observed a few times. This CDR3 reads CASSQIGGGDEQYF. DNA for the CDR3: TGTGCCAGCAGCCAAATCGGGGGAGGGGACGAGCAGTACTTC. The chain recombines TRBV14 with TRBJ2-7; 7 bases line up with TRBD2. The CDR3 covers 14 residues. CDR1 and CDR2 from the germline V gene are SGHDN and FVKESK. V lost 2 bases to trimming and J lost 5 bases; unmatched junction nucleotides: 6.

The J gene is TRBJ1-5, the V gene TRBV7-6, with TRBD1 identical over 8 bases. V dropped 6 bases and J dropped 1; count of bases not matched to a gene: 14. CDR1 SGHVS and CDR2 FNYEAQ come from the germline V gene. The CDR3 runs to 18 residues. CDR3 sequence reads: CASSLLGQDGWSNQPQHF. CDR3 nucleotides: TGTGCCAGCAGTTTACTGGGACAGGACGGGTGGAGCAATCAGCCCCAGCATTTT.

The table lists this clone with a count of one. The V gene is TRBV4-1, the J gene TRBJ2-7; 8 bases line up with TRBD2. The V gene end was trimmed by 1 base and the J gene end by 0 bases; junction bases not matched to a gene: 8. The CDR3 extends over 17 amino acids. CDR1 is MGHRA and CDR2 is YSYEKL in the germline V gene. The CDR3 reads CASSQGSGVRSSYEQYF. CDR3 coding DNA: TGCGCCAGCAGCCAAGGTAGCGGGGTAAGGAGCTCCTACGAGCAGTACTTC.

This sequence joins TRBV10-2 and TRBJ2-5, with a tentative D call TRBD1 (7 bases). The CDR3 has 17 amino acids. The V end lost 0 bases, the J end lost 2 bases, and 16 bases lay between the germline ends. Germline V lookup: CDR1 WSHSY, CDR2 SAAADI. The CDR3 DNA follows: TGCGCCAGCAGTGAGTCGATGGCCAGGGGGGTACAAGAGACCCAGTACTTC. Protein sequence: CASSESMARGVQETQYF.

J is TRBJ1-2 and V is TRBV5-4, with D uncertain. Germline lookup yields CDR1 SGHNT and CDR2 YYREEE (reference sequence). Trimming shortened V by 2 bases and J by 0 bases, and 8 bases separated the two germline ends. CDR3 size: 14 residues. The CDR3 region has the DNA TGTGCCAGCAGCTTCGCCTTAGCTAACTATGGCTACACCTTC. Encoded protein: CASSFALANYGYTF.

J is TRBJ2-3 and V is TRBV19; a possible D gene is TRBD1 (5 bases). The CDR3 runs 13 residues. Trimming left V 5 bases short and J 2 bases short, with 8 bases between. Germline assignment: CDR1 LNHDA and CDR2 SQIVND (reference sequence). The CDR3 is CASSLTDTDTQYF. Here the CDR3 DNA reads TGTGCCAGTAGTTTGACAGACACAGATACGCAGTATTTT.

The chain uses TRBV5-4 and TRBJ2-1, with TRBD2 as a possible D gene (6 bases). The CDR3 runs to 15 residues. V dropped 2 bases and J dropped 4 bases, with 13 bases sitting between them. Looked up from germline, CDR1 is SGHNT and CDR2 is YYREEE (reference sequence). CDR3 region: CASSFIHGGYNEQFF. The CDR3 DNA sequence: TGTGCCAGCAGCTTCATCCACGGGGGATACAATGAGCAGTTCTTC.

This clone was detected only a few times. This chain uses TRBV6-4 with TRBJ2-1; TRBD2 matches 9 bases. CDR1 and CDR2 from the germline V gene are MRHNA and SNTAGT. The CDR3 totals 16 residues. The V segment lost 6 bases and the J segment 9 bases; nucleotides outside the gene matches: 15. CDR3 coding DNA: TGTGCCAGCAGCACCCTGGCGGGGGGGCCTCTTGGTGAGCAGTTCTTC. Protein: CASSTLAGGPLGEQFF.

This clone appeared a few times. This chain links TRBV7-9 with TRBJ1-4; D remains ambiguous. CDR1 and CDR2 from the germline V gene are SEHNR and FQNEAQ (reference sequence). Trimming removed 2 bases from V and 4 bases from J, with 8 bases in between. This CDR3 spans 14 amino acids. The CDR3 nucleotides read TGTGCCAGCAGCTTATGGGGAGATAATGAAAAACTGTTTTTT. Encoded protein: CASSLWGDNEKLFF.